These 9 T cell receptor beta chains originate from one sample sequenced in a study of cytomegalovirus exposure and HLA in healthy donors. Assay: immunoSEQ multiplex PCR; the TCRdb copy retains only in-frame clones and omits some. In the table there are 110,000 to 150,000 clones, just under 90% of which are singletons. What was sequenced was PBMCs. The receptors shown here come from a young woman in good health and CMV-seropositive.

This clone was observed a single time. The V and J genes are TRBV9 and TRBJ2-2, with unresolved D. With 4 bases removed from V and 4 bases from J, the gap between germline ends came to 14 bases. Germline loops: CDR1 SGDLS, CDR2 YYNGEE. The CDR3 totals 15 residues. CDR3 protein: CASSLEGVPTGELFF. For the CDR3, the DNA is TGTGCCAGCAGCCTAGAAGGAGTTCCCACCGGGGAGCTGTTTTTT.

The chain joins TRBV5-5 to TRBJ1-5, with TRBD1 identical over 10 bases. CDR1 SGHKS and CDR2 YYEKEE come from the germline V gene (reference sequence). This CDR3 has 15 amino acids. The V and J ends lost 4 bases and 5 bases, in that order; junction bases with no gene match: 6. The CDR3 nucleotides are TGTGCCAGCAGCACCCACGGACAGGGGGATCAGCCCCAGCATTTT. Its translation: CASSTHGQGDQPQHF. Full variable domain (remainder filled in from reference TRBV5-5 and TRBJ1-5): DAGVTQSPTHLIKTRGQQVTLRCSPISGHKSVSWYQQVLGQGPQFIFQYYEKEERGRGNFPDRFSARQFPNYSSELNVNALLLGDSALYLCASSTHGQGDQPQHFGDGTRLSIL.

V and J are TRBV5-1 and TRBJ2-5, with a weak D call TRBD1 (8 bases). Germline V lookup: CDR1 SGHRS, CDR2 YFSETQ. The CDR3 covers 17 residues. V lost 3 bases, J lost 5 bases, and 23 bases lay in between. The CDR3 nucleotides read TGCGCCAGCAGCTGGGACCGGGGGGCAGGGGGCGCGGAGACCCAGTACTTC. Translation gives CASSWDRGAGGAETQYF.

The V gene is TRBV2, the J gene TRBJ2-5; 12 bases match TRBD2. The CDR3 totals 15 residues. Germline V CDR1 and CDR2: SNHLY, FYNNEI. J lost 2 bases, V lost 7 bases, and 5 bases had no gene match. The CDR3 DNA sequence: TGTGCCAGCAATGGACTAGCGGGGTTACAAGAGACCCAGTACTTC. This sequence encodes CASNGLAGLQETQYF.

This chain links TRBV6-1 with TRBJ2-7, with D maybe TRBD2 (6 bases). With 3 bases removed from V and 0 bases from J, the gap between germline ends came to 12 bases. CDR3 length: 15 residues. Germline V gene sequence: CDR1 MNHNS, CDR2 SASEGT. The CDR3: CASSDLAGFSYEQYF. CDR3 in DNA: TGTGCCAGCAGTGATTTGGCGGGGTTCTCCTACGAGCAGTACTTC.

V gene TRBV2 combines with J gene TRBJ2-7; 14 bases fit TRBD2. Germline CDR1 reads SNHLY; CDR2 reads FYNNEI. V lost 6 bases, J lost 7 bases, and 14 bases stayed unmatched. The CDR3 length is 17 residues. CDR3: CASSDTDPGLAGVEQYF. The CDR3 region has the DNA TGTGCCAGCAGCGATACCGATCCGGGACTAGCGGGAGTAGAGCAGTACTTC.

The genes are TRBV7-2 and TRBJ2-1, with TRBD2 matching over 11 bases. Germline trimming cut 4 bases from V and 4 bases from J; bases unmatched to any gene: 6. CDR1 and CDR2 (germline): SGHTA, FQGNSA. The CDR3 is 16 residues long. CDR3 protein: CASSSLLAGVYNEQFF. The CDR3, as DNA: TGTGCCAGCAGCTCCCTACTAGCGGGGGTATACAATGAGCAGTTCTTC.

The CDR3 DNA sequence: TGTGCCAGCAGCCCTCGGGGAGTCGGGAACCAAGAGACCCAGTACTTC. Its translation: CASSPRGVGNQETQYF. V gene TRBV7-2 combines with J gene TRBJ2-5, with D possibly TRBD2 on 5 matching bases. The V end was cut by 5 bases, the J end by 0 bases, with 16 bases between. Germline CDR1 and CDR2: SGHTA and FQGNSA. CDR3 size: 16 residues.

The chain is built from TRBV11-2 and TRBJ2-1; D gene uncertain. Per the germline V gene, CDR1 is SGHAT and CDR2 is FQNNGV. V was trimmed by 5 bases and J by 2 bases, leaving 4 bases between them. CDR3 length: 12 amino acids. In DNA, the CDR3 is TGTGCCAGCAGCCCTACCTACAATGAGCAGTTCTTC. This sequence encodes CASSPTYNEQFF.